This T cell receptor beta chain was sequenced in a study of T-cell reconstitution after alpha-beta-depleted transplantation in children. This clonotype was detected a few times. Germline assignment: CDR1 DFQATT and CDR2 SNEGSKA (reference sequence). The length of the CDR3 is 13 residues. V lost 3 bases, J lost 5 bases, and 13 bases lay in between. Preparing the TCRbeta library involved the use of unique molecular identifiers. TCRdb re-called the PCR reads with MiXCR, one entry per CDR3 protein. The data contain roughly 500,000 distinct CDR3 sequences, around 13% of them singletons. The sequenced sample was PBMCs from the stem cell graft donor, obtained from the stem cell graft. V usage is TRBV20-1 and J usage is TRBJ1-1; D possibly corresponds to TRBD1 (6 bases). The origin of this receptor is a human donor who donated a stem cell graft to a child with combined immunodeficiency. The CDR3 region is CSASTTGWTEAFF. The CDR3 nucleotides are TGCAGTGCTAGCACTACAGGGTGGACTGAAGCTTTCTTT.